The present TCR beta chain was sequenced within a study of spatial heterogeneity in lung cancer. Study-level background: Sequences of the beta chain were consistently detected in greater numbers than alpha-chain sequences.

Germline assignment: CDR1 DFQATT and CDR2 SNEGSKA (reference sequence). The CDR3 length is 15 residues. Deletions cut 6 bases from V and 4 bases from J, with 22 bases between. Time point reported: blood at routine non-recurrence follow-up after resection. From tumor, nontumor lung or frozen PBMC, whole RNA was taken unsorted for sequencing. MiXCR, run by TCRdb on the 5' RACE reads, gives a single entry per CDR3 protein. Altogether about 120,000 distinct CDR3 sequences are present, more than 10% being singletons, with the ten largest covering approximately 15%. The specimen was PBMCs, collected at follow-up. V gene TRBV20-1 combines with J gene TRBJ2-7; D perhaps matches TRBD2 (7 bases). The TCR sequence derives from a male donor with early-stage non-small cell lung cancer. The CDR3: CSAHTSTGGGYEQYF. CDR3 DNA: TGCAGTGCCCACACCAGTACGGGGGGCGGGTACGAGCAGTACTTC.